The 7 T cell receptor beta chains in this list originate from one sample, sequenced in a study of T cells in Graves' hyperthyroidism and ophthalmopathy. Authors of the study amplified TCR beta CDR3 regions from RNA transcripts. First-round RT-PCR of the TCR CDR3 relied on the HTBI primer set. TCRdb analysed the multiplex PCR reads with MiXCR anew, one entry per CDR3 protein. In the table there are some 600,000 distinct CDR3 sequences, about 15% of which are singletons. The source material was blood. The receptors originated from a woman aged 30 to 39 with Graves' hyperthyroidism that later progressed to Graves' ophthalmopathy.

This clonotype was observed at least ten times. The chain has TRBV29-1 and TRBJ1-4; 9 bases are a match to TRBD1. CDR3 length: 16 residues. V was clipped by 7 bases and J by 0 bases; unmatched bases: 9. In germline, CDR1 is SQVTM, CDR2 ANQGSEA. CDR3 bases: TGCAGCGACTTCACAGGGGGCTGGGCAACTAATGAAAAACTGTTTTTT. Translation: CSDFTGGWATNEKLFF.

The chain carries TRBV24-1 and TRBJ1-1; D might be TRBD1 (6 bases). The CDR3 spans 15 residues. Germline assignment: CDR1 KGHDR and CDR2 SFDVKD. Trimming took 4 bases from V and 1 from J, leaving 12 bases between them. CDR3: CATSDPRGANTEAFF. The CDR3 bases are TGTGCCACCAGTGACCCGAGGGGGGCGAACACTGAAGCTTTCTTT.

This clonotype was detected many times. The chain recombines TRBV28 with TRBJ2-5, with 10 bases aligning to TRBD2. The length of the CDR3 is 20 residues. Germline CDR1 is MDHEN and CDR2 is SYDVKM. V was clipped by 5 bases and J by 4 bases; unmatched bases: 22. The chain's CDR3 is CASSTLLGLAGEWERETQYF. The CDR3 DNA reads as TGTGCCAGCAGTACACTACTGGGGCTAGCGGGAGAATGGGAGCGAGAGACCCAGTACTTC. The full variable domain, completed using reference TRBV28 and TRBJ2-5, is DVKVTQSSRYLVKRTGEKVFLECVQDMDHENMFWYRQDPGLGLRLIYFSYDVKMKEKGDIPEGYSVSREKKERFSLILESASTNQTSMYLCASSTLLGLAGEWERETQYFGPGTRLLVL.

The sample holds many counts of this clonotype. The chain recombines TRBV11-3 with TRBJ1-2; a possible D gene is TRBD1 (5 bases). V was pared by 6 bases and J by 7 bases, with 15 bases between. The CDR3 totals 13 residues. Germline CDR1 and CDR2: SGHNT and YENEEA. The CDR3 here is CASSQIGVRGYTF. CDR3 coding DNA: TGTGCCAGCAGTCAAATAGGGGTTCGTGGCTACACCTTC.

In the case of this clonotype: One junction end disagrees with the germline gene, perhaps due to a read error. The chain combines TRBV12-3 or TRBV12-4 with TRBJ2-3; 13 bases map to TRBD2. The CDR3 length is 23 residues. The CDR3 sequence is CAGRNEWPRTSGSLWGCLNTQYF. CDR3 nucleotides: TGTGCCGGCAGGAACGAATGGCCCCGGACTAGCGGGAGCCTTTGGGGGTGCTTAAATACGCAGTATTTT.

This clonotype was seen only a few times. The chain is built from TRBV4-1 and TRBJ1-3, with a weak D call TRBD1 (5 bases). CDR3 size: 15 residues. CDR1 is MGHRA, CDR2 YSYEKL, per germline. Trimming left V 4 bases short and J 1 base short, with 11 bases between. DNA for the CDR3: TGCGCCAGCAGCCTGGAGGGACGGTCTGGAAACACCATATATTTT. It translates to CASSLEGRSGNTIYF.

The chain employs TRBV3-1 and TRBJ1-5; D is unresolved. Germline V lookup: CDR1 LGHDT, CDR2 YNNKEL (reference sequence). The V gene lost 3 bases and the J gene lost 3 bases, with 9 bases spanning the gap. The CDR3 is 14 residues long. CDR3 in amino acids: CASSQGMNNQPQHF. In nucleotides, the CDR3 is TGTGCCAGCAGCCAGGGGATGAACAATCAGCCCCAGCATTTT.